The next 20 T cell receptor beta chains were all read from a single sample in a study of Tregs in tolerant kidney transplant recipients. Method: immunoSEQ multiplex PCR; TCRdb's copy keeps in-frame clones and lacks some. The data contain 110,000 or so clones, around 91% of them singletons. Sequenced sample: CD4+ T cells from blood. The receptors were gathered from a human donor in good health.

The chain couples TRBV25-1 to TRBJ2-5; D is perhaps TRBD2 (6 bases). This CDR3 spans 15 amino acids. Per germline, CDR1 MGHDK and CDR2 SYGVNS. The V and J ends lost 5 bases and 4 bases respectively, with 17 bases between them. CDR3 amino acids: CASSRGLLGGETQYF. In nucleotides, the CDR3 is TGTGCCAGCAGTCGGGGGTTACTGGGGGGAGAGACCCAGTACTTC.

J is TRBJ2-7 and V is TRBV6-5; perhaps TRBD2 as D (5 bases). This CDR3 region has 13 residues. Trimming removed 7 bases from V and 4 bases from J, with 14 bases in between. Germline CDR1 is MNHEY and CDR2 is SVGAGI. CDR3 protein: CASKASLDYEQYF. The CDR3 DNA is TGTGCCAGCAAGGCTAGCCTCGATTACGAGCAGTACTTC.

With regard to this clone: The sample carries other DNA sequences with the same CDR3. This chain links TRBV19 with TRBJ2-7, with 9 bases lining up with TRBD1. The CDR3 is 15 amino acids. The germline V gene encodes CDR1 LNHDA and CDR2 SQIVND (reference sequence). CDR3 in DNA: TGTGCTTCCTCCTCCGGGACAGGGAGCTCCTACGAGCAGTACTTC. It codes for CASSSGTGSSYEQYF.

The chain is built from TRBV19 and TRBJ2-7, with 9 bases lining up with TRBD1. With 6 bases clipped from V and 6 bases from J, the junction kept 9 bases outside the gene matches. Germline loops: CDR1 LNHDA, CDR2 SQIVND (reference sequence). The CDR3 length is 14 residues. CDR3 DNA: TGTGCCAGTAGGCTCCGGGACAGGGTAGGCGAGCAGTACTTC. This translates into CASRLRDRVGEQYF.

This rearrangement joins TRBV7-3 to TRBJ1-6; weak D call: TRBD1 (6 bases). V lost 5 bases, J lost 9 bases, and 20 bases lay in between. Germline lookup yields CDR1 SGHTA and CDR2 FQGTGA. This CDR3 region has 16 residues. The CDR3 DNA follows: TGTGCCAGCAGCCTCAACCCCCTAGGGGGGGCTTCACCCCTCCACTTT. This codes for CASSLNPLGGASPLHF.

This clone was seen a few times. This sequence joins TRBV18 and TRBJ2-7; 15 bases match TRBD2. CDR3 length: 16 residues. J was trimmed by 8 bases and V by 3 bases; bases with no gene match: 8. Germline V lookup: CDR1 KGHSH, CDR2 LQKENI. The CDR3 region is CASSPKGLAGGLQQYF. In nucleotides, the CDR3 is TGTGCCAGCTCACCCAAGGGACTAGCGGGAGGCCTGCAGCAGTACTTC.

This clone was observed a single time. The chain has TRBV5-6 and TRBJ2-5, with 7 bases aligning to TRBD1. Per germline, CDR1 SGHDT and CDR2 YYEEEE. Trimming cost V 4 bases and J 2 bases; bases outside gene matches: 11. CDR3 length equals 16 residues. The CDR3 DNA sequence: TGTGCCAGCAGCCAAATGGATCGGGACAGACAAGAGACCCAGTACTTC. The encoded protein is CASSQMDRDRQETQYF.

This sequence joins TRBV6-5 and TRBJ2-7; a weak D match, TRBD1 (5 bases). Germline CDR1 and CDR2: MNHEY and SVGAGI. The CDR3 extends over 14 amino acids. Trimming took 0 bases from V and 1 from J, leaving 7 bases between them. In DNA, the CDR3 is TGTGCCAGCAGTTACTCGGGGCGGTCCTACGAGCAGTACTTC. Its protein product is CASSYSGRSYEQYF.

The CDR3 reads CASSLPATNYGYTF. The CDR3 DNA reads TGTGCCAGCAGCTTGCCCGCCACGAACTATGGCTACACCTTC. J is TRBJ1-2 and V is TRBV5-6; D uncertain. The germline CDR1 and CDR2 sequences are SGHDT and YYEEEE. The V end lost 1 base, the J end lost 2 bases, and 9 bases lay between the germline ends. CDR3 length equals 14 residues.

This chain joins TRBV9 and TRBJ2-7; 8 bases agree with TRBD1. V shed 3 bases, J shed 8 bases, and the junction held 13 bases outside the gene matches. The CDR3 is 15 residues long. The germline V gene has CDR1 SGDLS and CDR2 YYNGEE. The CDR3 nucleotides read TGTGCCAGCAGCGCCCGGGACAGGCCCTACGAGAAGCAGTACTTC. Amino acids: CASSARDRPYEKQYF.

The chain joins TRBV6-1 to TRBJ2-5, with TRBD2 matching 9 bases. V gave up 6 bases and J gave up 1 base; unmatched junction bases: 3. Germline assignment: CDR1 MNHNS and CDR2 SASEGT. This CDR3 region has 14 residues. The CDR3 DNA sequence: TGTGCCAGCAGGGCGACTAGCGGCCAAGAGACCCAGTACTTC. The encoded protein is CASRATSGQETQYF.

This sequence joins TRBV7-9 and TRBJ2-4; TRBD2 is a possible D gene (6 bases). The CDR3 extends over 16 amino acids. Germline V CDR1 and CDR2: SEHNR, FQNEAQ (reference sequence). V lost 5 bases, J lost 0 bases, and 14 bases lay in between. CDR3 in DNA: TGTGCCAGCAGCCGCGGGGACTTACTAGCCAAAAACATTCAGTACTTC. This encodes CASSRGDLLAKNIQYF.

The chain combines TRBV5-6 with TRBJ1-4; D is unclear. The CDR3 consists of 14 residues. In germline, CDR1 is SGHDT, CDR2 YYEEEE. V lost 1 base, J lost 7 bases, and 11 bases lay in between. The CDR3 loop reads CASSLWWKSEKLFF. The CDR3 DNA reads TGTGCCAGCAGCTTGTGGTGGAAGAGTGAAAAACTGTTTTTT. Full variable domain (outside the CDR3, taken from reference TRBV5-6 and TRBJ1-4): DAGVTQSPTHLIKTRGQQVTLRCSPKSGHDTVSWYQQALGQGPQFIFQYYEEEERQRGNFPDRFSGHQFPNYSSELNVNALLLGDSALYLCASSLWWKSEKLFFGSGTQLSVL.

The CDR3 is CSVGTGDTEAFF. For the CDR3, the DNA is TGCAGCGTTGGGACAGGCGACACTGAAGCTTTCTTT. This chain links TRBV29-1 with TRBJ1-1, with 7 bases aligning to TRBD1. The CDR3 contains 12 residues. Trimming took 4 bases from V and 3 from J; bases not matched to a gene: 2. The germline gives CDR1 SQVTM, CDR2 ANQGSEA.

The V and J genes are TRBV5-1 and TRBJ2-3, with 9 bases matching TRBD1. Germline assignment: CDR1 SGHRS and CDR2 YFSETQ. V lost 5 bases, J lost 4 bases, and 8 bases stayed unmatched. The length of the CDR3 is 15 residues. The CDR3 sequence is CASSLQGAFADTQYF. The DNA for the CDR3 is TGCGCCAGCAGTCTACAGGGGGCATTCGCAGATACGCAGTATTTT. Based on the CDR3 plus reference TRBV5-1 and TRBJ2-3, the full variable domain is KAGVTQTPRYLIKTRGQQVTLSCSPISGHRSVSWYQQTPGQGLQFLFEYFSETQRNKGNFPGRFSGRQFSNSRSEMNVSTLELGDSALYLCASSLQGAFADTQYFGPGTRLTVL.

This clone was seen once. The chain is built from TRBV6-5 and TRBJ1-4, with 8 bases lining up with TRBD1. This CDR3 has 14 amino acids. With V trimmed by 2 bases and J by 6 bases, 2 bases remained unmatched. The germline gives CDR1 MNHEY, CDR2 SVGAGI. The CDR3 nucleotides read TGTGCCAGCAGTTACACAGGGGGAGATGAAAAACTGTTTTTT. Amino acid sequence: CASSYTGGDEKLFF.

The J gene is TRBJ1-1, the V gene TRBV7-9; TRBD1 aligns across 7 bases. From germline, CDR1 is SEHNR and CDR2 FQNEAQ (reference sequence). Trimming at V came to 1 base and at J to 1 base, leaving 3 bases not matched to a gene. The CDR3 contains 15 residues. The CDR3 sequence: CASSLGGQRNTEAFF. The CDR3 DNA reads as TGTGCCAGCAGCTTAGGGGGACAGAGGAACACTGAAGCTTTCTTT.

The chain is built from TRBV30 and TRBJ2-1; 9 bases are a match to TRBD2. Germline assignment: CDR1 GTSNPN and CDR2 SVGIG (reference sequence). V lost 5 bases, J lost 4 bases, and 3 bases stayed unmatched. CDR3 length: 13 residues. The CDR3, as DNA: TGTGCCTGGCGACTAGCGGTGTACAATGAGCAGTTCTTC. Translation gives CAWRLAVYNEQFF.

This clone was detected once. The chain is built from TRBV7-2 and TRBJ1-1, with D possibly being TRBD1 (6 bases). The germline V gene has CDR1 SGHTA and CDR2 FQGNSA. This CDR3 contains 16 residues. The V gene lost 6 bases and the J gene lost 3 bases, with 20 bases spanning the gap. CDR3 loop: CASRQWPQGPYTEAFF. The CDR3 nucleotides are TGTGCCAGCAGGCAATGGCCCCAGGGGCCCTACACTGAAGCTTTCTTT.

V is TRBV7-6 and J is TRBJ1-3; D ambiguous. V was cut by 7 bases and J by 5 bases, with 24 bases left in between. Germline-derived CDR1 and CDR2 are SGHVS and FNYEAQ. CDR3 length equals 17 residues. The CDR3: CASTLLVPSSPRNTIYF. For the CDR3, the DNA is TGTGCCAGCACCCTACTGGTCCCTAGCAGCCCCCGAAACACCATATATTTT.